This is a list of T cell receptor beta chains from one sample in a study of T cell responses to AZD1222 COVID-19 vaccine. Clones were sequenced by immunoSEQ multiplex PCR, and TCRdb holds only the in-frame ones, with some missing. The repertoire has 65,000 to 70,000 clones, around 78% of them found once; the top ten carry roughly 25%. The sample consisted of peripheral blood, taken 28 days after the second AZD1222 dose. These receptors were taken from an adult who received the AZD1222 COVID-19 vaccine. The CDR3 runs from the conserved cysteine through the conserved F or W. The order of the fields is clone size, V gene, J gene, D gene, CDR3 protein, CDR3 DNA. A D gene is named only where the DNA matches it firmly. Clone size is shown for a subset of rows, as once, few, many or a class of expanded clone.

clone_size: few; v_call: TRBV7-9; j_call: TRBJ2-7; d_call: -; cdr3_aa: CASLGQGDHEQYF; cdr3_nt: TGTGCCAGCTTAGGACAAGGGGACCACGAGCAGTACTTC
clone_size: -; v_call: TRBV5-1; j_call: TRBJ2-2; d_call: TRBD2; cdr3_aa: CASREETTGELFF; cdr3_nt: TGCGCCAGCCGGGAGGAAACAACCGGGGAGCTGTTTTTT
clone_size: -; v_call: TRBV10-1; j_call: TRBJ1-4; d_call: TRBD1; cdr3_aa: CASSYRGAPLYEKLFF; cdr3_nt: TGCGCCAGCAGTTACAGGGGCGCTCCTTTATACGAAAAACTGTTTTTT
clone_size: -; v_call: TRBV6-5; j_call: TRBJ1-1; d_call: -; cdr3_aa: CASKLQMNTEAFF; cdr3_nt: TGTGCCAGCAAACTACAGATGAACACTGAAGCTTTCTTT
clone_size: -; v_call: TRBV6-5; j_call: TRBJ2-7; d_call: -; cdr3_aa: CASMAVYEQYF; cdr3_nt: TGTGCCAGCATGGCGGTCTACGAGCAGTACTTC
clone_size: -; v_call: TRBV19; j_call: TRBJ1-3; d_call: -; cdr3_aa: CASSKTPGNTIYF; cdr3_nt: TGTGCCAGTAGTAAGACCCCTGGAAACACCATATATTTT
clone_size: few; v_call: TRBV27; j_call: TRBJ1-1; d_call: -; cdr3_aa: CASSFGRVGGEAFF; cdr3_nt: TGTGCCAGCAGTTTTGGTAGGGTAGGGGGTGAAGCTTTCTTT
clone_size: once; v_call: TRBV2; j_call: TRBJ1-4; d_call: TRBD1; cdr3_aa: CASRGDRGEKLFF; cdr3_nt: TGTGCCAGCAGGGGGGACAGAGGCGAAAAACTGTTTTTT
clone_size: -; v_call: TRBV6-6; j_call: TRBJ2-7; d_call: TRBD2; cdr3_aa: CARLAGLYEQYF; cdr3_nt: TGTGCCAGACTAGCGGGCCTATACGAGCAGTACTTC
clone_size: -; v_call: TRBV7-9; j_call: TRBJ1-2; d_call: -; cdr3_aa: CASSRRGFSYGYTF; cdr3_nt: TGTGCCAGCAGCCGGAGGGGATTCTCCTATGGCTACACCTTC
clone_size: few; v_call: TRBV4-1; j_call: TRBJ2-2; d_call: -; cdr3_aa: CASSQGNRAFANTGELFF; cdr3_nt: TGCGCCAGCAGCCAGGGGAACAGGGCTTTCGCGAACACCGGGGAGCTGTTTTTT
clone_size: -; v_call: TRBV9; j_call: TRBJ2-3; d_call: -; cdr3_aa: CASSVASRTAGPGMTQYF; cdr3_nt: TGTGCCAGCAGCGTGGCTTCCCGGACCGCCGGCCCAGGGATGACGCAGTATTTT
clone_size: -; v_call: TRBV7-9; j_call: TRBJ2-4; d_call: -; cdr3_aa: CASSLGQTGEIQYF; cdr3_nt: TGTGCCAGCAGCTTAGGACAGACGGGGGAGATTCAGTACTTC
clone_size: -; v_call: TRBV30; j_call: TRBJ2-3; d_call: -; cdr3_aa: CAWSTPARWEYF; cdr3_nt: TGTGCCTGGAGTACCCCGGCCCGATGGGAGTATTTT
clone_size: -; v_call: TRBV4-1; j_call: TRBJ2-3; d_call: TRBD2; cdr3_aa: CASSLGTSGSSSRDTQYF; cdr3_nt: TGCGCCAGCAGCCTCGGGACTAGCGGGAGTTCTAGTCGAGATACGCAGTATTTT
clone_size: -; v_call: TRBV29-1; j_call: TRBJ1-1; d_call: TRBD1; cdr3_aa: CSVVSGGWAEAFF; cdr3_nt: TGCAGCGTTGTGTCAGGGGGCTGGGCTGAAGCTTTCTTT
clone_size: -; v_call: TRBV5-1; j_call: TRBJ1-5; d_call: TRBD1; cdr3_aa: CASSPGQGRAQHF; cdr3_nt: TGCGCCAGCAGCCCGGGACAGGGGAGGGCCCAGCATTTT
clone_size: few; v_call: TRBV5-1; j_call: TRBJ1-4; d_call: TRBD1; cdr3_aa: CASSLEGGGNEKLFF; cdr3_nt: TGCGCCAGCAGCTTGGAAGGGGGCGGAAATGAAAAACTGTTTTTT
clone_size: -; v_call: TRBV28; j_call: TRBJ1-1; d_call: -; cdr3_aa: CASKVGATEAFF; cdr3_nt: TGTGCCAGCAAGGTGGGGGCCACTGAAGCTTTCTTT
clone_size: -; v_call: TRBV28; j_call: TRBJ2-7; d_call: TRBD1; cdr3_aa: CASTPPGTGIYEQYF; cdr3_nt: TGTGCCAGCACCCCTCCCGGGACAGGGATCTACGAGCAGTACTTC
clone_size: few; v_call: TRBV13; j_call: TRBJ1-1; d_call: -; cdr3_aa: CASLEYGRRGRTEAFF; cdr3_nt: TGTGCCAGCTTAGAGTATGGTAGGCGGGGTCGCACTGAAGCTTTCTTT
clone_size: -; v_call: TRBV29-1; j_call: TRBJ1-3; d_call: TRBD1; cdr3_aa: CSVVPGTGPGNTIYF; cdr3_nt: TGCAGCGTCGTTCCCGGGACAGGGCCTGGAAACACCATATATTTT
clone_size: -; v_call: TRBV30; j_call: TRBJ2-7; d_call: -; cdr3_aa: CAWSPRLRSAYEQYF; cdr3_nt: TGTGCCTGGAGTCCTCGACTGAGAAGCGCCTACGAGCAGTACTTC
clone_size: -; v_call: TRBV5-6; j_call: TRBJ1-1; d_call: -; cdr3_aa: CASSFSTEAFF; cdr3_nt: TGTGCCAGCAGCTTCAGCACTGAAGCTTTCTTT
clone_size: -; v_call: TRBV7-2; j_call: TRBJ1-4; d_call: -; cdr3_aa: CASSLDPEANEKLFF; cdr3_nt: TGTGCCAGCAGCTTAGACCCTGAAGCTAATGAAAAACTGTTTTTT
clone_size: -; v_call: TRBV4-1; j_call: TRBJ2-1; d_call: TRBD2; cdr3_aa: CASRLLAGETYNEQFF; cdr3_nt: TGCGCCAGCAGATTACTAGCGGGGGAGACCTACAATGAGCAGTTCTTC
clone_size: few; v_call: TRBV27; j_call: TRBJ2-5; d_call: -; cdr3_aa: CASARDSGVQDTQYF; cdr3_nt: TGTGCCAGCGCCCGGGATAGCGGAGTCCAAGACACCCAGTACTTC
clone_size: -; v_call: TRBV7-9; j_call: TRBJ1-4; d_call: TRBD1; cdr3_aa: CASSFRQGNEKLFF; cdr3_nt: TGTGCCAGCAGCTTCCGACAGGGCAATGAAAAACTGTTTTTT
clone_size: -; v_call: TRBV5-1; j_call: TRBJ1-2; d_call: TRBD1; cdr3_aa: CASSSLGQGAGSYGYTF; cdr3_nt: TGCGCCAGCAGCTCCCTCGGACAGGGGGCCGGGAGCTATGGCTACACCTTC
clone_size: once; v_call: TRBV30; j_call: TRBJ1-2; d_call: TRBD1; cdr3_aa: CAGQGENYGYTF; cdr3_nt: TGTGCGGGACAGGGAGAGAACTATGGCTACACCTTC
clone_size: -; v_call: TRBV11-2; j_call: TRBJ1-1; d_call: -; cdr3_aa: CASSPGWGRRENTEAFF; cdr3_nt: TGTGCCAGCAGCCCGGGATGGGGCCGTAGAGAAAATACTGAAGCTTTCTTT
clone_size: -; v_call: TRBV5-5; j_call: TRBJ2-7; d_call: -; cdr3_aa: CASSLVTGNYEQYF; cdr3_nt: TGTGCCAGCAGCTTGGTTACCGGGAACTACGAGCAGTACTTC
clone_size: -; v_call: TRBV12-3/TRBV12-4; j_call: TRBJ1-3; d_call: -; cdr3_aa: CASSITGKNTIYF; cdr3_nt: TGTGCCAGCAGTATAACAGGGAAGAACACCATATATTTT
clone_size: -; v_call: TRBV5-1; j_call: TRBJ1-5; d_call: -; cdr3_aa: CASRGGDGQPQHF; cdr3_nt: TGCGCCAGCAGGGGAGGGGACGGTCAGCCCCAGCATTTT
clone_size: -; v_call: TRBV27; j_call: TRBJ2-2; d_call: -; cdr3_aa: CASSLSPNPQSTGELFF; cdr3_nt: TGTGCCAGCAGTTTATCGCCCAACCCCCAATCTACCGGGGAGCTGTTTTTT
clone_size: -; v_call: TRBV12-3/TRBV12-4; j_call: TRBJ1-2; d_call: -; cdr3_aa: CASNPAAGGYTF; cdr3_nt: TGTGCCAGCAATCCTGCCGCCGGGGGCTACACCTTC
clone_size: -; v_call: TRBV11-3; j_call: TRBJ1-6; d_call: -; cdr3_aa: CASSLQQGGSSYNSPLHF; cdr3_nt: TGTGCCAGCAGCTTACAACAGGGTGGGAGCTCCTATAATTCACCCCTCCACTTT
clone_size: once; v_call: TRBV29-1; j_call: TRBJ2-7; d_call: TRBD2; cdr3_aa: CSVEEGGGRYEQYF; cdr3_nt: TGCAGCGTTGAAGAGGGGGGAGGGCGCTACGAGCAGTACTTC
clone_size: -; v_call: TRBV19; j_call: TRBJ1-2; d_call: -; cdr3_aa: CASSIRRVSYGYTF; cdr3_nt: TGTGCCAGTAGTATACGAAGGGTAAGCTATGGCTACACCTTC
clone_size: -; v_call: TRBV5-5; j_call: TRBJ2-2; d_call: -; cdr3_aa: CASSLGTGPTGELFF; cdr3_nt: TGTGCCAGCAGCTTGGGTACAGGCCCCACCGGGGAGCTGTTTTTT
clone_size: -; v_call: TRBV11-3; j_call: TRBJ1-2; d_call: TRBD1; cdr3_aa: CASSLKATPTGGLVGYTF; cdr3_nt: TGTGCCAGCAGCTTAAAAGCCACCCCGACAGGGGGCCTGGTTGGCTACACCTTC
clone_size: -; v_call: TRBV18; j_call: TRBJ1-2; d_call: -; cdr3_aa: CASSPPEGTGYTF; cdr3_nt: TGTGCCAGCTCACCACCGGAAGGGACCGGCTACACCTTC
clone_size: -; v_call: TRBV12-5; j_call: TRBJ1-5; d_call: -; cdr3_aa: CASGTREPQHF; cdr3_nt: TGTGCTAGTGGCACCAGAGAGCCCCAGCATTTT
clone_size: -; v_call: TRBV6-1; j_call: TRBJ1-5; d_call: -; cdr3_aa: CASSGVTGFYSNQPQHF; cdr3_nt: TGTGCCAGCAGTGGAGTAACCGGATTTTATAGCAATCAGCCCCAGCATTTT
clone_size: -; v_call: TRBV5-1; j_call: TRBJ1-2; d_call: -; cdr3_aa: CASSLATEQNYGYTF; cdr3_nt: TGCGCCAGCAGCTTGGCCACGGAACAAAACTATGGCTACACCTTC